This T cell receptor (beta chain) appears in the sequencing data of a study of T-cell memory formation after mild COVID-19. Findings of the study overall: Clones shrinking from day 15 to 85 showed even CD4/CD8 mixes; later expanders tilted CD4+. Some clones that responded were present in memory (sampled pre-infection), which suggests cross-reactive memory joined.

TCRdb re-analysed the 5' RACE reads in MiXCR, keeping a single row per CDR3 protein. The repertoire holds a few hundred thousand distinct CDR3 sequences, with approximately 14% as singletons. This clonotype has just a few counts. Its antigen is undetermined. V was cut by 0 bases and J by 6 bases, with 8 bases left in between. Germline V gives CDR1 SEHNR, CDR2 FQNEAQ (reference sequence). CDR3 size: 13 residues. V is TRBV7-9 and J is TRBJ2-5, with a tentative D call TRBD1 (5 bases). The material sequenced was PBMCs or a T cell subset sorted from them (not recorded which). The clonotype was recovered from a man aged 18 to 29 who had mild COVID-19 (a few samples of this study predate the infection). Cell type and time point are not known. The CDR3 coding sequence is TGTGCCAGCAGCTTAGCGGGGCTTCAGACCCAGTACTTC. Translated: CASSLAGLQTQYF.